Reported below is one TCR beta chain. The data stem from a study of blood T cell repertoires in COVID-19. Per the authors' pipeline: Researchers report that nucleated cell counts were estimated from reference gene primer amplification. Produced via immunoSEQ multiplex PCR; TCRdb's table is partial and in-frame only. The V and J calls and clone size were taken over from that table, and D and trimming were inferred from the DNA. The sample gives hundreds of thousands of clones, 82% of which show up once; about 4.4% is in the top ten. After removal of 4 bases from V and 6 bases from J, the junction contained 4 bases not matched to a gene. The CDR3 is 13 residues long. CDR1 is LNHDA and CDR2 is SQIVND in the germline V gene (reference sequence).

The gene calls are TRBV19 and TRBJ2-7; 9 nucleotides align to TRBD1. The material sequenced was peripheral blood. The receptor comes from a woman between 70 and 85 years old with acute or convalescent COVID-19. This CDR3 reads CASSTYRGREQYF. The CDR3 DNA reads TGTGCCAGTAGTACTTACAGGGGGCGCGAGCAGTACTTC.